This TCR beta chain was observed in a study of cytomegalovirus exposure and HLA in healthy donors. The PCR was carried out with 60 Vbeta primers and 13 Jbeta primers. This table comes from immunoSEQ multiplex PCR, and its TCRdb copy is limited to in-frame clones, with some not included. The profile shows about 130,000 clones, less than 80% of them singletons. There are 14 residues in the CDR3. The trim removed 5 bases at V and 0 bases at J, leaving 4 bases unmatched. Germline loops: CDR1 MNHEY, CDR2 SVGAGI. The material sequenced was PBMCs. The chain carries TRBV6-5 and TRBJ2-7; 7 bases line up with TRBD1. The origin of this receptor is a man aged 40-50 years in good health and CMV-seropositive. CDR3 loop: CASSQGVLSYEQYF. The CDR3 coding sequence is TGTGCCAGCAGTCAGGGGGTCCTCTCCTACGAGCAGTACTTC.